The 26 T cell receptor beta chains in this list originate from one sample, sequenced in a study of T cell responses to AZD1222 COVID-19 vaccine. Here immunoSEQ multiplex PCR was the method, and the copy in TCRdb shows in-frame clones only, minus some. The data show around 150,000 clones, and the top ten clones hold about 2.2%. The sample was peripheral blood. These receptors originate from an adult in good health.

The genes are TRBV5-1 and TRBJ1-1; 7 positions agree with TRBD1. The V segment lost 3 bases and the J segment 2 bases; nucleotides outside the gene matches: 7. Germline values: CDR1 SGHRS, CDR2 YFSETQ. This CDR3 is 15 amino acids long. The CDR3 is CASSSGGGGNTEAFF. CDR3 nucleotide sequence: TGCGCCAGCAGCTCCGGAGGGGGCGGAAACACTGAAGCTTTCTTT.

V usage is TRBV7-9 and J usage is TRBJ1-1, with TRBD1 as a possible D gene (6 bases). The V gene lost 2 bases and the J gene lost 6 bases, with 22 bases spanning the gap. The germline CDR1 and CDR2 sequences are SEHNR and FQNEAQ (reference sequence). The CDR3 length is 17 residues. The CDR3 sequence: CASSLKARAGVLPEAFF. CDR3 nucleotides: TGTGCCAGCAGCTTAAAGGCTCGGGCAGGGGTTTTACCTGAAGCTTTCTTT.

The chain carries TRBV5-6 and TRBJ1-5; D remains ambiguous. This CDR3 contains 12 residues. V was cut by 2 bases and J by 7 bases, with 7 bases left in between. Looked up from germline, CDR1 is SGHDT and CDR2 is YYEEEE. CDR3 nucleotides: TGTGCCAGCAGCTTAACTGGCCAGCCCCAGCATTTT. It is translated as CASSLTGQPQHF.

The CDR3: CASSYGNEQFF. The DNA of the CDR3 is TGTGCCAGCAGTTACGGGAATGAGCAGTTCTTC. This chain uses TRBV12-3 or TRBV12-4 with TRBJ2-1; unclear D gene. The germline V and J ends were trimmed by 4 bases and 7 bases, with 5 bases remaining between them. CDR3 length equals 11 residues.

This chain uses TRBV7-2 with TRBJ2-7; the D is unclear. The germline CDR1 and CDR2 sequences are SGHTA and FQGNSA. V shed 5 bases and J shed 0 bases, with 20 bases lying between them. The CDR3 runs 17 residues. CDR3 in amino acids: CASSPRAGYRSSYEQYF. CDR3 nucleotides: TGTGCCAGCAGCCCCCGGGCTGGATATCGGAGCTCCTACGAGCAGTACTTC.

CDR3 residues: CATSRDRGYYGYTF. As DNA, the CDR3 is TGTGCCACCAGCAGAGATAGGGGTTACTATGGCTACACCTTC. The V and J genes are TRBV15 and TRBJ1-2; a possible D gene is TRBD1 (5 bases). This CDR3 region has 14 residues. Germline V gives CDR1 LNHNV, CDR2 YYDKDF (reference sequence). Trimming removed 0 bases from V and 3 bases from J, with 8 bases in between.

V gene TRBV11-2 combines with J gene TRBJ2-3, with 8 bases lining up with TRBD2. This CDR3 spans 17 amino acids. The V gene end was trimmed by 4 bases and the J gene end by 7 bases; junction bases not matched to a gene: 16. From germline, CDR1 is SGHAT and CDR2 FQNNGV. The CDR3 region has the DNA TGTGCCAGCAGCTCAAGCAACGGGGGGGCGATTCTCAATACGCAGTATTTT. Its translation: CASSSSNGGAILNTQYF.

CDR3 residues: CASSQTGTSGGTDTQYF. The CDR3 DNA is TGTGCCAGCAGCCAAACCGGGACTAGCGGGGGGACAGATACGCAGTATTTT. The rearrangement links TRBV4-2 to TRBJ2-3; 15 bases are a match to TRBD2. The CDR3 is made up of 17 amino acids. Per germline, CDR1 LGHNA and CDR2 YNFKEQ. V lost 2 bases, J lost 3 bases, and 3 bases stayed unmatched.

This chain links TRBV29-1 with TRBJ2-1; possible D gene TRBD2, 6 bases. V lost 3 bases and J lost 5, with 11 bases in between. Germline loops: CDR1 SQVTM, CDR2 ANQGSEA. The CDR3 is made up of 13 amino acids. The CDR3: CSVERGSNNEQFF. The CDR3 DNA reads TGCAGCGTTGAGCGGGGCAGCAACAATGAGCAGTTCTTC.

The chain uses TRBV7-2 and TRBJ1-1, with D tentatively TRBD1 (6 bases). V lost 4 bases to trimming and J lost 4 bases, with 10 bases between them. The germline CDR1 and CDR2 sequences are SGHTA and FQGNSA. CDR3 length: 13 amino acids. This CDR3 is CASSSQGTTEAFF. Written as DNA, the CDR3 is TGTGCCAGCAGCTCCCAGGGGACCACTGAAGCTTTCTTT.

The V call is TRBV19, the J call TRBJ1-4; D is unresolved. V lost 3 bases and J 5 bases, leaving 7 bases between the germline ends. Germline assignment: CDR1 LNHDA and CDR2 SQIVND (reference sequence). The CDR3 extends over 13 amino acids. CDR3 amino acids: CASSISGNEKLFF. CDR3 bases: TGTGCCAGTAGTATTTCCGGAAATGAAAAACTGTTTTTT.

The chain is built from TRBV2 and TRBJ1-1, with D unresolved. The germline CDR1 and CDR2 sequences are SNHLY and FYNNEI. The CDR3 length is 13 residues. The germline V and J ends were trimmed by 4 bases and 0 bases, with 6 bases remaining between them. CDR3 nucleotides: TGTGCCAGCAGTGTGTATTTGAACACTGAAGCTTTCTTT. The encoded protein is CASSVYLNTEAFF.

V and J are TRBV19 and TRBJ1-4; 7 bases fit TRBD1. Germline V gene sequence: CDR1 LNHDA, CDR2 SQIVND (reference sequence). After removal of 6 bases from V and 8 bases from J, the junction contained 12 bases not matched to a gene. The CDR3 contains 15 residues. The CDR3 here is CASSRETGTDEKLFF. CDR3 DNA sequence: TGTGCCAGTAGCCGGGAGACAGGGACGGACGAAAAACTGTTTTTT.

The rearrangement uses TRBV7-8 and TRBJ1-2; 7 bases agree with TRBD1. Germline trimming cut 5 bases from V and 8 bases from J; bases unmatched to any gene: 8. Germline loops: CDR1 SGHVS, CDR2 FQNEAQ. CDR3 length: 13 amino acids. CDR3 residues: CASSGGQRGGYTF. The CDR3 DNA reads TGTGCCAGCAGCGGGGGACAGCGGGGCGGCTACACCTTC.

This rearrangement joins TRBV3-1 (or the pseudogene TRBV3-2) to TRBJ1-5; D remains ambiguous. V was pared by 4 bases and J by 0 bases, with 7 bases between. The germline V gene encodes CDR1 LGHDT and CDR2 YNNKEL (reference sequence). This CDR3 is 14 amino acids long. Written as DNA, the CDR3 is TGTGCCAGCAGCCGGGATGTTAGCAATCAGCCCCAGCATTTT. Translation gives CASSRDVSNQPQHF.

The chain has TRBV5-1 and TRBJ1-1; possible D gene TRBD1, 6 bases. The CDR3 extends over 16 amino acids. The V and J ends lost 1 base and 0 bases respectively, with 13 bases between them. Germline CDR1 is SGHRS and CDR2 is YFSETQ. CDR3 sequence (DNA): TGCGCCAGCAGCTTGCCCAGGGGTAGAATGAACACTGAAGCTTTCTTT. Amino acids: CASSLPRGRMNTEAFF.

V and J are TRBV6-5 and TRBJ1-1; unclear D gene. The CDR3 totals 13 residues. CDR1 and CDR2 (germline): MNHEY, SVGAGI. Deletions cut 7 bases from V and 2 bases from J, with 11 bases between. The CDR3 sequence is CASTLNANTEAFF. The DNA of the CDR3 is TGTGCCAGCACGTTGAACGCTAACACTGAAGCTTTCTTT.

This rearrangement joins TRBV19 to TRBJ2-2, with 15 positions matching TRBD2. This CDR3 is 16 amino acids long. Germline CDR1 is LNHDA and CDR2 is SQIVND (reference sequence). The V segment lost 9 bases and the J segment 4 bases; nucleotides outside the gene matches: 6. The CDR3 sequence: CASGLAGGSGTGELFF. The CDR3 region has the DNA TGTGCCAGCGGACTAGCGGGGGGGTCGGGCACCGGGGAGCTGTTTTTT. Full variable domain (rest looked up from reference TRBV19 and TRBJ2-2): DGGITQSPKYLFRKEGQNVTLSCEQNLNHDAMYWYRQDPGQGLRLIYYSQIVNDFQKGDIAEGYSVSREKKESFPLTVTSAQKNPTAFYLCASGLAGGSGTGELFFGEGSRLTVL.

This rearrangement joins TRBV10-3 to TRBJ2-1, with 8 bases lining up with TRBD2. CDR3 length: 16 residues. J gave up 2 bases and V 6 bases, and 9 bases lay outside the gene matches. Germline V gene data show CDR1 as ENHRY and CDR2 as SYGVKD. CDR3 amino acids: CAIRDGRGGPYNEQFF. Here the CDR3 DNA reads TGTGCCATCAGGGACGGTCGGGGGGGCCCCTACAATGAGCAGTTCTTC.

Here the CDR3 DNA reads TGTGCCAGCAGTTCCGGGGCCTACTATGGCTACACCTTC. Translation: CASSSGAYYGYTF. The J gene is TRBJ1-2, the V gene TRBV12-3 or TRBV12-4, with a weak D call TRBD1 (5 bases). The CDR3 spans 13 residues. The V and J ends lost 4 bases and 3 bases respectively, with 9 bases between them.

Here the CDR3 DNA reads TGTGCCAGCCTAAACGAGGAGAACTATGGCTACACCTTC. Translated: CASLNEENYGYTF. J is TRBJ1-2 and V is TRBV2; D unclear. From germline, CDR1 is SNHLY and CDR2 FYNNEI. The CDR3 consists of 13 residues. Trimming took 8 bases from V and 2 from J, leaving 12 bases between them.

The V gene is TRBV6-5, the J gene TRBJ1-2; D might be TRBD1 (5 bases). CDR1 and CDR2 from the germline V gene are MNHEY and SVGAGI. With 6 bases removed from V and 4 bases from J, the gap between germline ends came to 12 bases. The CDR3 runs 13 residues. The CDR3 bases are TGTGCCAGCAGCCTCGACAGCGGCTATGGCTACACCTTC. It encodes CASSLDSGYGYTF.

J is TRBJ1-2 and V is TRBV5-1, with D tentatively TRBD1 (6 bases). Germline V gene lookup returns CDR1 SGHRS and CDR2 YFSETQ. This CDR3 contains 13 residues. Trimming pared 2 bases from V and 5 bases from J, leaving 10 bases between. CDR3 coding DNA: TGCGCCAGCAGCTTCGGGACAAAATATGGCTACACCTTC. Translation gives CASSFGTKYGYTF.

The chain has TRBV4-1 and TRBJ1-5; 7 bases are shared with TRBD1. J was trimmed by 3 bases and V by 1 base; bases with no gene match: 18. CDR3 length: 20 amino acids. Germline CDR1 and CDR2: MGHRA and YSYEKL. CDR3 bases: TGCGCCAGCAGCCAAGGTTTGTTCCGACAGGGCGCGGAATACAATCAGCCCCAGCATTTT. The encoded protein is CASSQGLFRQGAEYNQPQHF.

The chain uses TRBV7-3 and TRBJ2-3; 9 bases are shared with TRBD2. V was clipped by 4 bases and J by 2 bases; unmatched bases: 7. Germline V lookup: CDR1 SGHTA, CDR2 FQGTGA. This CDR3 has 16 residues. Written as DNA, the CDR3 is TGTGCCAGCAGCTCCCACGCGGGGGGGCCCACAGATACGCAGTATTTT. This translates into CASSSHAGGPTDTQYF.

In nucleotides, the CDR3 is TGTGCCAGCAGCTTTCGGGACAGGAATGAAAAACTGTTTTTT. It encodes CASSFRDRNEKLFF. The chain is built from TRBV7-3 and TRBJ1-4, with TRBD1 matching over 8 bases. CDR3 length: 14 residues. V shed 3 bases, J shed 5 bases, and the junction held 2 bases outside the gene matches. The germline V gene has CDR1 SGHTA and CDR2 FQGTGA.